These 14 T cell receptor beta chains share one sample of origin, sequenced in a study of spatial heterogeneity in lung cancer. TCRdb used MiXCR to reprocess the 5' RACE reads, holding one entry per CDR3 protein. The sample records about 52,000 distinct CDR3 sequences, around 7% being singletons. This sample's time point: blood at routine non-recurrence follow-up after resection. Unsorted whole RNA of tumor, nontumor lung or frozen PBMC was sequenced. The sample in question was PBMCs, obtained at follow-up. Receptors were obtained from a female donor with early-stage non-small cell lung cancer.

There are many counts of this clonotype. The chain is built from TRBV20-1 and TRBJ1-6; TRBD1 is a possible D gene (6 bases). The CDR3 contains 16 residues. V shed 3 bases and J shed 3 bases, with 15 bases lying between them. Germline CDR1 and CDR2: DFQATT and SNEGSKA (reference sequence). CDR3 in amino acids: CSASSQGNNYNSPLHF. The CDR3 region has the DNA TGCAGTGCTAGTTCTCAGGGGAATAACTATAATTCACCCCTCCACTTT.

Ten or more counts support this clonotype. This chain uses TRBV5-1 with TRBJ1-1; TRBD1 matches at 8 bases. Unmatched junction bases numbered 6, after V lost 4 bases and J lost 4 bases. The CDR3 loop spans 14 amino acids. Germline V gives CDR1 SGHRS, CDR2 YFSETQ. The CDR3 nucleotides are TGCGCCAGCAGCAGAGGGACAGGAAGCACTGAAGCTTTCTTT. Translation gives CASSRGTGSTEAFF.

This clonotype was recorded at least ten times. The chain employs TRBV4-1 and TRBJ1-1, with 7 bases lining up with TRBD1. This CDR3 comprises 14 residues. Germline CDR1 MGHRA, CDR2 YSYEKL. V lost 0 bases and J lost 10; bases outside the gene matches: 8. CDR3 residues: CASSQEIAGGGAFF. CDR3 in DNA: TGCGCCAGCAGCCAAGAAATCGCAGGGGGAGGAGCTTTCTTT.

This clonotype was recorded at least ten times. The chain carries TRBV7-2 and TRBJ2-5; D is possibly TRBD2 (7 bases). Germline CDR1 reads SGHTA; CDR2 reads FQGNSA. This CDR3 has 14 residues. V dropped 6 bases and J dropped 5 bases, with 16 bases sitting between them. CDR3 in amino acids: CASRQAGTSETQYF. The CDR3 nucleotides are TGTGCCAGCAGGCAAGCGGGGACATCGGAGACCCAGTACTTC.

This clonotype came up many times. V and J are TRBV11-2 and TRBJ2-3; D remains ambiguous. The V end was cut by 5 bases, the J end by 2 bases, with 8 bases between. The germline CDR1 and CDR2 sequences are SGHAT and FQNNGV. The CDR3 extends over 13 amino acids. The CDR3: CASSPPTTDTQYF. The CDR3 coding sequence is TGTGCCAGCAGCCCCCCCACCACAGATACGCAGTATTTT.

This clonotype showed up many times. The V call is TRBV10-3, the J call TRBJ1-5; a possible D gene is TRBD1 (5 bases). CDR1 and CDR2 (germline): ENHRY, SYGVKD. V was cut by 0 bases and J by 7 bases, with 13 bases left in between. The CDR3 runs to 15 residues. CDR3 bases: TGTGCCATCAGTGAGTCGATTCTCAGGGCCCAGCCCCAGCATTTT. Translated: CAISESILRAQPQHF.

In its sample, this clonotype was seen a few times. J is TRBJ1-5 and V is TRBV6-5; D gene uncertain. Germline V gives CDR1 MNHEY, CDR2 SVGAGI. This CDR3 spans 12 amino acids. V lost 5 bases, J lost 10 bases, and 12 bases lay in between. CDR3 in amino acids: CASSQPPEPQHF. CDR3 in DNA: TGTGCCAGCAGTCAACCACCGGAACCCCAGCATTTT.

This clonotype showed up many times. J is TRBJ2-3 and V is TRBV29-1; unclear D gene. CDR1 SQVTM and CDR2 ANQGSEA come from the germline V gene. The CDR3 has 12 amino acids. Trimming took 2 bases from V and 2 from J, leaving 5 bases between them. The CDR3 region has the DNA TGCAGCGTTGAATACTACACAGATACGCAGTATTTT. This gives the protein CSVEYYTDTQYF.

This chain joins TRBV18 and TRBJ2-7, with 10 bases aligning to TRBD1. The CDR3 totals 15 residues. Germline CDR1 and CDR2: KGHSH and LQKENI. V trimming: 2 bases; J trimming: 2 bases; junction bases outside the gene matches: 3. The CDR3 loop reads CASSPIGTGAYEQYF. CDR3 nucleotides: TGTGCCAGCTCACCAATAGGGACAGGGGCCTACGAGCAGTACTTC. Full variable domain (missing parts from reference TRBV18 and TRBJ2-7): NAGVMQNPRHLVRRRGQEARLRCSPMKGHSHVYWYRQLPEEGLKFMVYLQKENIIDESGMPKERFSAEFPKEGPSILRIQQVVRGDSAAYFCASSPIGTGAYEQYFGPGTRLTVT.

This clonotype appeared many times. The chain is built from TRBV11-2 and TRBJ2-7; 8 bases map to TRBD2. The CDR3 sequence is 15 residues long. V shed 5 bases and J 1 base; nucleotides not matched to a gene: 7. Germline CDR1 SGHAT, CDR2 FQNNGV. The DNA of the CDR3 is TGTGCCAGCAGCGCCCAGCGGGGGCCTTCCTACGAGCAGTACTTC. It specifies CASSAQRGPSYEQYF.

The chain recombines TRBV11-2 with TRBJ1-2, with 8 bases aligning to TRBD1. The CDR3 has 19 residues. V lost 5 bases and J lost 3; bases outside the gene matches: 20. Germline V lookup: CDR1 SGHAT, CDR2 FQNNGV. Written as DNA, the CDR3 is TGTGCCAGCAGCCCTCCAGGCGGACAGGGAAACCCCTATGACTATGGCTACACCTTC. The encoded protein is CASSPPGGQGNPYDYGYTF. Full variable domain (rest looked up from reference TRBV11-2 and TRBJ1-2): EAGVAQSPRYKIIEKRQSVAFWCNPISGHATLYWYQQILGQGPKLLIQFQNNGVVDDSQLPKDRFSAERLKGVDSTLKIQPAKLEDSAVYLCASSPPGGQGNPYDYGYTFGSGTRLTVV.

This clonotype was detected many times. This chain connects TRBV3-1 to TRBJ1-2; 9 bases are a match to TRBD1. The germline V gene encodes CDR1 LGHDT and CDR2 YNNKEL (reference sequence). The trim removed 1 base at V and 2 bases at J, leaving 8 bases unmatched. The CDR3 is 17 amino acids. CDR3 protein: CASSQALGQGSNYGYTF. The CDR3 nucleotides read TGTGCCAGCAGCCAAGCCCTTGGACAGGGGAGCAACTATGGCTACACCTTC.

This clonotype was picked up many times. The genes are TRBV5-1 and TRBJ2-7; 9 nucleotides match TRBD1. This CDR3 region has 13 residues. With 5 bases clipped from V and 5 bases from J, the junction kept 5 bases outside the gene matches. CDR1 is SGHRS and CDR2 is YFSETQ in the germline V gene. The CDR3 nucleotides are TGCGCCAGCAGATATGGACAGGGGAACGAGCAGTACTTC. Its translation is CASRYGQGNEQYF.

The chain links TRBV27 to TRBJ2-2; 9 bases match TRBD1. CDR3 length equals 15 residues. Germline CDR1 is MNHEY and CDR2 is SMNVEV (reference sequence). The V and J ends lost 6 bases and 0 bases, in that order; junction bases with no gene match: 2. DNA for the CDR3: TGTGCCAGCAGCCGGACAGGGGCGAACACCGGGGAGCTGTTTTTT. Translation: CASSRTGANTGELFF.